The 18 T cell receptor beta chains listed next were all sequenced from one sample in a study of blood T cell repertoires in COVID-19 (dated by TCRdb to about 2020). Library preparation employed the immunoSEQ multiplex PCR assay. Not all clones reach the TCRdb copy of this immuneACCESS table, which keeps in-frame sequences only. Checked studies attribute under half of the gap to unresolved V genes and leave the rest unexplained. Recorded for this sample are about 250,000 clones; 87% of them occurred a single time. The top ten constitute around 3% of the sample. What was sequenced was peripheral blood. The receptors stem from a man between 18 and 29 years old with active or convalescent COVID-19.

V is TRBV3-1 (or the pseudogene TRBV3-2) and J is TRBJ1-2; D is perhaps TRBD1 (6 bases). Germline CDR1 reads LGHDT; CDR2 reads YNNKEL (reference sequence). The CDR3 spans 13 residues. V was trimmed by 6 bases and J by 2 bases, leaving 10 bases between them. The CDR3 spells CASRAQGNYGYTF. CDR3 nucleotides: TGTGCCAGCAGAGCGCAGGGGAACTATGGCTACACCTTC.

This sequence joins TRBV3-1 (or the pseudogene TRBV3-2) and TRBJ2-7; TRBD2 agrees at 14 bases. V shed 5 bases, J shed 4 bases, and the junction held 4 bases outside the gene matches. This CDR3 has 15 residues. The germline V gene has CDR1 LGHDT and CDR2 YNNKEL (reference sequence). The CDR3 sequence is CASSYGLAGGYEQYF. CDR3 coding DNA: TGTGCCAGCAGCTATGGACTAGCGGGGGGATACGAGCAGTACTTC.

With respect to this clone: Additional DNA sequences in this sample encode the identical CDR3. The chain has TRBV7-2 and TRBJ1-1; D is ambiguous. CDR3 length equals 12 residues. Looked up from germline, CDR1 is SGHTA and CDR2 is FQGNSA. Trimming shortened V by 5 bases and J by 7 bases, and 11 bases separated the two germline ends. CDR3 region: CASSPREGEAFF. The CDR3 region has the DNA TGTGCCAGCAGCCCTAGGGAGGGTGAAGCTTTCTTT. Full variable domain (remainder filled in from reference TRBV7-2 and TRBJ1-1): GAGVSQSPSNKVTEKGKDVELRCDPISGHTALYWYRQSLGQGLEFLIYFQGNSAPDKSGLPSDRFSAERTGGSVSTLTIQRTQQEDSAVYLCASSPREGEAFFGQGTRLTVV.

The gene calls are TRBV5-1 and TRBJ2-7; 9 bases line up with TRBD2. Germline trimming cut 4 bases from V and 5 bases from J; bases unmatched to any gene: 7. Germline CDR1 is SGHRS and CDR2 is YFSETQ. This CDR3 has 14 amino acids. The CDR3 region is CASSPGLAVNEQYF. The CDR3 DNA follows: TGCGCCAGCAGCCCGGGACTAGCCGTAAACGAGCAGTACTTC.

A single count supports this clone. CDR3 in amino acids: CASSWTVYGYTF. The CDR3 DNA sequence: TGTGCCAGCAGTTGGACAGTATATGGCTACACCTTC. This chain connects TRBV6-2 or TRBV6-3 to TRBJ1-2; maybe TRBD1 (6 bases). The CDR3 extends over 12 amino acids. Per the germline V gene, CDR1 is MNHEY and CDR2 is SVGEGT. Trimming took off 4 bases at V and 5 bases at J, with 8 bases between the two ends.

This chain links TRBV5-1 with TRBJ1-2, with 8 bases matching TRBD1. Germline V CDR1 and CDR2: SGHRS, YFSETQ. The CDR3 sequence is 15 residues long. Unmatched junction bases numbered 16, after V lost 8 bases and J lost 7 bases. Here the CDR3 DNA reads TGCGCCAGTTACAGGGGGATCACGGATGCGGGTGGCTACACCTTC. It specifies CASYRGITDAGGYTF.

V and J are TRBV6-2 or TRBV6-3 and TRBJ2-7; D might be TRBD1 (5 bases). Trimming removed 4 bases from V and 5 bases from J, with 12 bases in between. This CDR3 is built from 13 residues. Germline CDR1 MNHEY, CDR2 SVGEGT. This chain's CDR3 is CASSSGFIHEQYF. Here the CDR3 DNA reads TGTGCCAGCAGTTCAGGGTTTATTCACGAGCAGTACTTC.

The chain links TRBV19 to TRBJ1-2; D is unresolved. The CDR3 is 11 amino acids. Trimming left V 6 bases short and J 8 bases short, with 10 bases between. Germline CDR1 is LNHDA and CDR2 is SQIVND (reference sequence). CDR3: CASRRERGYTF. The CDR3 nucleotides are TGTGCCAGTAGGAGGGAACGAGGCTACACCTTC.

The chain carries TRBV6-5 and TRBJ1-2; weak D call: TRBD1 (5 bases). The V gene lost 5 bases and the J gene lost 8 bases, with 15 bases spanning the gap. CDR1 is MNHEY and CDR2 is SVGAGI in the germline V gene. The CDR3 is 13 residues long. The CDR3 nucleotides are TGTGCCAGCAGTAACGGTCAGGGATTGGGCTACACCTTC. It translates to CASSNGQGLGYTF.

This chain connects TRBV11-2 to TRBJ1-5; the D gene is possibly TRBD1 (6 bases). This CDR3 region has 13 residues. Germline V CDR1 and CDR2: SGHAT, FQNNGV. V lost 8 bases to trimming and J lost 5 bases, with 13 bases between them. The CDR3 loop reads CASGTTRHQPQHF. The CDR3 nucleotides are TGTGCCAGCGGGACAACCCGGCATCAGCCCCAGCATTTT.

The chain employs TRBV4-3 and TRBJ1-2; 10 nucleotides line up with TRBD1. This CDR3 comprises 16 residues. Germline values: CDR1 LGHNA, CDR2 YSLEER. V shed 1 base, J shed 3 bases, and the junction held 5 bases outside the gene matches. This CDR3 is CASSQGDRGRDYGYTF. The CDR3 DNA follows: TGCGCCAGCAGCCAAGGAGACAGGGGGCGCGACTATGGCTACACCTTC.

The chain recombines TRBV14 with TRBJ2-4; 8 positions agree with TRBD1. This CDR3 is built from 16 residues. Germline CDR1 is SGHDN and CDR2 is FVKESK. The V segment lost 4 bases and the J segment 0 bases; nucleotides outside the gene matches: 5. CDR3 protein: CASSLGQVLAKNIQYF. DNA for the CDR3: TGTGCCAGCAGCCTGGGACAGGTACTAGCCAAAAACATTCAGTACTTC.

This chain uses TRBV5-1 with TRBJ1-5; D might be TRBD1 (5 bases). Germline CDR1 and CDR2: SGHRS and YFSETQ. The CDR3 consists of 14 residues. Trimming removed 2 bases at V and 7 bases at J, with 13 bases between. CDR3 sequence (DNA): TGCGCCAGCAGCTTCACGGGGGATGGGCAGCCCCAGCATTTT. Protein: CASSFTGDGQPQHF.

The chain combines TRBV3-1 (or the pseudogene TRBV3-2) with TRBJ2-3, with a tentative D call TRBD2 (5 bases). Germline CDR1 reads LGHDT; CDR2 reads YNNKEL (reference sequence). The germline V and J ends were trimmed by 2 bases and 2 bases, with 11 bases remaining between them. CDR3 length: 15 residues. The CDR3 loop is CASSQRPGNTDTQYF. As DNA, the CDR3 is TGTGCCAGCAGCCAACGTCCCGGGAACACAGATACGCAGTATTTT.

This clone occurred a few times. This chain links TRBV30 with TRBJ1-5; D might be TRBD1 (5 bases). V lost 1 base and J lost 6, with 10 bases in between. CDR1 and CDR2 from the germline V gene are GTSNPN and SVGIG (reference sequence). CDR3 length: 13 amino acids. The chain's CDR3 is CAWSGGGSQPQHF. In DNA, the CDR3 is TGTGCCTGGAGTGGCGGGGGGAGTCAGCCCCAGCATTTT.

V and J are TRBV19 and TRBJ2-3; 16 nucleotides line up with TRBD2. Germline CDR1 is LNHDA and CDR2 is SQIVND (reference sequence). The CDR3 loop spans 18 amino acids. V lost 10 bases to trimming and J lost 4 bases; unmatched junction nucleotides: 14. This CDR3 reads CATSAGTSGRAFPDTQYF. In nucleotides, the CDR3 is TGTGCCACCTCGGCCGGGACTAGCGGGAGGGCCTTCCCAGATACGCAGTATTTT.

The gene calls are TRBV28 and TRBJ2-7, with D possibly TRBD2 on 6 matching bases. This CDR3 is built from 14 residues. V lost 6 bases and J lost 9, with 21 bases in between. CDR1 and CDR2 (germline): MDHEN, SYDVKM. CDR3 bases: TGTGCCAGCAGCCTAGCCGGGACTGGGGTTTGGCAGTACTTC. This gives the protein CASSLAGTGVWQYF.

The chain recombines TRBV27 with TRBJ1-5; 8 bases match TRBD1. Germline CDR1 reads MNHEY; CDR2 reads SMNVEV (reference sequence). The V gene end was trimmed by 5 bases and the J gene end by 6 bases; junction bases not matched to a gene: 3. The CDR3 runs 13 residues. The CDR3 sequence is CASSPGGGQPQHF. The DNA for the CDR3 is TGTGCCAGCAGTCCAGGGGGCGGTCAGCCCCAGCATTTT.